This T cell receptor (beta chain) was observed in a study of cytomegalovirus exposure and HLA in healthy donors. Notes on the study in general: Earlier analysis looked at TCR beta V segments, and most were productive about 90% or about 30% of the time.

This CDR3 contains 15 residues. V shed 0 bases and J shed 0 bases, with 7 bases lying between them. In germline, CDR1 is LNHNV, CDR2 YYDKDF (reference sequence). As concerns this clone: The antigen is undetermined.

PCR used 60 Vbeta primers and 13 Jbeta primers. Profiled with immunoSEQ multiplex PCR; TCRdb holds only in-frame clones, not every one. The table includes some 130,000 clones, about three quarters detected once. Sequenced input: PBMCs. The chain has TRBV15 and TRBJ2-3; D ambiguous. The clonotype comes from a human donor in good health. CDR3 DNA: TGTGCCACCAGCAGAGATCAACTCAGCACAGATACGCAGTATTTT. This encodes CATSRDQLSTDTQYF.